The 24 T cell receptor beta chains below all came from one sample that was sequenced in a study of cytomegalovirus exposure and HLA in healthy donors. The PCR used 60 Vbeta and 13 Jbeta primers. Profiled with immunoSEQ multiplex PCR; TCRdb holds only in-frame clones, not every one. The repertoire has fewer than 110,000 clones, approximately 73% of them found once; the top ten carry 7.8%. The specimen was PBMCs. These receptors all come from a man between 25 and 39 years old in good health and CMV-seronegative.

V is TRBV7-3 and J is TRBJ2-5; 7 bases align to TRBD2. The CDR3 consists of 15 residues. The V gene end was trimmed by 1 base and the J gene end by 5 bases; junction bases not matched to a gene: 7. The germline CDR1 and CDR2 sequences are SGHTA and FQGTGA. The CDR3 DNA is TGTGCCAGCAGCTTAAATGCGGGAGAAGGGGAGACCCAGTACTTC. It encodes CASSLNAGEGETQYF.

This clone has just a few counts. V and J are TRBV7-8 and TRBJ2-7, with TRBD1 matching 8 bases. After removal of 4 bases from V and 1 base from J, the junction contained 9 bases not matched to a gene. CDR3 length: 16 residues. Germline values: CDR1 SGHVS, CDR2 FQNEAQ. CDR3 sequence reads: CASSSRTGSFSYEQYF. CDR3 coding DNA: TGTGCCAGCAGCTCCCGGACAGGGAGCTTTTCCTACGAGCAGTACTTC.

The chain carries TRBV5-8 and TRBJ2-7; 10 bases align to TRBD2. CDR3 size: 14 residues. Germline V gene lookup returns CDR1 SGHTS and CDR2 YDEGEE. V lost 2 bases to trimming and J lost 3 bases; unmatched junction nucleotides: 2. The CDR3 DNA reads as TGTGCCAGCAGCTTAGCGGGAGGGGACTACGAGCAGTACTTC. It yields the protein CASSLAGGDYEQYF.

The rearrangement links TRBV28 to TRBJ2-7; 10 bases are shared with TRBD2. Looked up from germline, CDR1 is MDHEN and CDR2 is SYDVKM. The junction had 14 bases not matched to a gene; V was cut back by 6 bases and J by 6 bases. This CDR3 contains 16 residues. Here the CDR3 reads CASSPGPSGRYVEQYF. The CDR3 nucleotides are TGTGCCAGCAGCCCCGGCCCTAGCGGGAGATATGTCGAGCAGTACTTC.

This clone was observed once. The chain links TRBV7-7 to TRBJ2-3; 15 positions match TRBD2. Germline V gene data show CDR1 as SSHAT and CDR2 as FNYEAQ (reference sequence). The length of the CDR3 is 16 residues. J lost 5 bases, V lost 5 bases, and 5 bases had no gene match. Here the CDR3 reads CASSPGLAGGLDTQYF. CDR3 DNA: TGTGCCAGCAGCCCCGGACTAGCGGGGGGGTTAGATACGCAGTATTTT. The whole variable domain, remainder taken from reference TRBV7-7 and TRBJ2-3, is GAGVSQSPRYKVTKRGQDVTLRCDPISSHATLYWYQQALGQGPEFLTYFNYEAQPDKSGLPSDRFSAERPEGSISTLTIQRTEQRDSAMYRCASSPGLAGGLDTQYFGPGTRLTVL.

This clone was seen a single time. The chain links TRBV11-3 to TRBJ2-3, with 10 bases lining up with TRBD2. The CDR3 totals 16 residues. Germline assignment: CDR1 SGHNT and CDR2 YENEEA. V lost 5 bases to trimming and J lost 4 bases; unmatched junction nucleotides: 9. The CDR3, as DNA: TGTGCCAGCAGCAGCCGGAGCGGGAGGGCCTCAGATACGCAGTATTTT. Translated: CASSSRSGRASDTQYF.

The rearrangement uses TRBV7-6 and TRBJ2-7, with a weak D call TRBD1 (5 bases). Germline CDR1 SGHVS, CDR2 FNYEAQ. This CDR3 comprises 13 residues. The V end was cut by 4 bases, the J end by 5 bases, with 12 bases between. CDR3 coding DNA: TGTGCCAGCAGCTCCCTCCAGGGCAACGAGCAGTACTTC. Translation gives CASSSLQGNEQYF.

This clone has more than one count but fewer than ten. V usage is TRBV5-1 and J usage is TRBJ1-1; 8 nucleotides align to TRBD1. Looked up from germline, CDR1 is SGHRS and CDR2 is YFSETQ. The CDR3 covers 14 residues. Losses at the gene ends were 2 bases for V and 5 bases for J; bases not matched to a gene: 5. The CDR3 loop reads CASSLDRGETEAFF. The CDR3 nucleotides read TGCGCCAGCAGCTTAGACAGGGGAGAGACTGAAGCTTTCTTT.

This clone was observed a handful of times. The chain combines TRBV14 with TRBJ2-2; TRBD2 aligns across 11 bases. The CDR3 consists of 20 residues. Germline-derived CDR1 and CDR2 are SGHDN and FVKESK. V was clipped by 0 bases and J by 3 bases; unmatched bases: 12. The CDR3 spells CASSQERLRLAGGDTGELFF. CDR3 sequence (DNA): TGTGCCAGCAGCCAAGAGCGGCTTAGGCTAGCGGGAGGTGACACCGGGGAGCTGTTTTTT.

CDR3: CASSLNYRAEAFF. CDR3 sequence (DNA): TGTGCCAGCAGTTTGAATTATCGGGCTGAAGCTTTCTTT. The chain employs TRBV27 and TRBJ1-1; D is uncertain. Germline loops: CDR1 MNHEY, CDR2 SMNVEV (reference sequence). Trimming removed 3 bases at V and 6 bases at J, with 11 bases between. The CDR3 covers 13 residues.

The chain is built from TRBV11-2 and TRBJ2-2; D ambiguous. Germline assignment: CDR1 SGHAT and CDR2 FQNNGV. This CDR3 has 12 amino acids. With 5 bases removed from V and 4 bases from J, the gap between germline ends came to 5 bases. The CDR3 bases are TGTGCCAGCAGCCCGAGCACCGGGGAGCTGTTTTTT. It translates to CASSPSTGELFF.

This clone was found once. V and J are TRBV15 and TRBJ1-1; TRBD1 is a possible D gene (5 bases). This CDR3 comprises 15 residues. CDR1 and CDR2 (germline): LNHNV, YYDKDF (reference sequence). V lost 1 base and J 5 bases, leaving 14 bases between the germline ends. Written as DNA, the CDR3 is TGTGCCACCAGCAGAGTAGGACACATGGGGACTGAAGCTTTCTTT. It yields the protein CATSRVGHMGTEAFF.

Of note for this clone: Germline and junction disagree at one end, which may indicate a read error. The chain carries TRBV7-9 and TRBJ2-7, with 7 bases lining up with TRBD2. Germline loops: CDR1 SEHNR, CDR2 FQNEAQ (reference sequence). The CDR3 runs 15 residues. The CDR3 DNA follows: TGTTCCAGCAGCTTAGTATCAGGGAGGGGCGACGAGCAGTACTTC. It specifies CSSSLVSGRGDEQYF.

The rearrangement uses TRBV4-1 and TRBJ2-5; no definite D call. CDR1 MGHRA and CDR2 YSYEKL come from the germline V gene. The CDR3 extends over 14 amino acids. Trimming took 1 base from V and 2 from J, leaving 8 bases between them. In DNA form, the CDR3 reads TGCGCCAGCAGCCAAGTACAGAGTCAAGAGACCCAGTACTTC. Translating it yields CASSQVQSQETQYF.

The chain links TRBV7-3 to TRBJ1-5; D possibly corresponds to TRBD1 (6 bases). The germline CDR1 and CDR2 sequences are SGHTA and FQGTGA. The germline V and J ends were trimmed by 7 bases and 7 bases, with 14 bases remaining between them. This CDR3 comprises 13 residues. The CDR3 loop reads CASNRGANQPQHF. The CDR3, as DNA: TGTGCCAGCAACCGGGGGGCAAACCAGCCCCAGCATTTT.

The V gene is TRBV10-1, the J gene TRBJ2-1, with D tentatively TRBD2 (7 bases). The ends were cut back, 3 bases at V and 4 bases at J, with 16 bases in the middle. CDR1 is WNHNN, CDR2 SYGVQD, per germline (reference sequence). This CDR3 is 16 amino acids long. This chain's CDR3 is CASSDRGARPYNEQFF. CDR3 nucleotide sequence: TGCGCCAGCAGTGACCGGGGGGCGCGGCCATACAATGAGCAGTTCTTC.

The chain joins TRBV6-1 to TRBJ1-4; no definite D call. The CDR3 is 15 amino acids. V was pared by 3 bases and J by 3 bases, with 11 bases between. Germline CDR1 MNHNS, CDR2 SASEGT. The CDR3 region has the DNA TGTGCCAGCAGTGACACAGTCAGAGCTAATGAAAAACTGTTTTTT. It yields the protein CASSDTVRANEKLFF.

The sample holds one count of this clone. V gene TRBV7-3 combines with J gene TRBJ2-3; 10 bases are shared with TRBD1. The trim removed 4 bases at V and 1 base at J, leaving 5 bases unmatched. CDR3 length: 16 residues. Germline lookup yields CDR1 SGHTA and CDR2 FQGTGA. CDR3 coding DNA: TGTGCCAGCAGCTCCCTCGGGACAGGGGGCACAGATACGCAGTATTTT. Amino acids: CASSSLGTGGTDTQYF.

J is TRBJ1-3 and V is TRBV28; D remains ambiguous. Germline CDR1 MDHEN, CDR2 SYDVKM. The V end lost 3 bases, the J end lost 4 bases, and 13 bases lay between the germline ends. This CDR3 region has 15 residues. The CDR3 loop is CASSFPGIAGNTIYF. CDR3 nucleotide sequence: TGTGCCAGCAGTTTCCCAGGAATTGCAGGAAACACCATATATTTT.

DNA of the CDR3: TGCGCCAGCAGCTTGTTTATTAGCGGGAGGTCCTCCTACAATGAGCAGTTCTTC. Protein: CASSLFISGRSSYNEQFF. The chain joins TRBV5-1 to TRBJ2-1; the match to TRBD2 covers 10 bases. Germline V CDR1 and CDR2: SGHRS, YFSETQ. This CDR3 contains 18 residues. The junction had 7 bases not matched to a gene; V was cut back by 1 base and J by 0 bases.

The V and J genes are TRBV28 and TRBJ1-1; D gene uncertain. CDR1 MDHEN and CDR2 SYDVKM come from the germline V gene. V lost 2 bases and J lost 7, with 8 bases in between. The CDR3 covers 12 residues. Here the CDR3 DNA reads TGTGCCAGCAGTTTAGAACCGGGTGAAGCTTTCTTT. Amino acids: CASSLEPGEAFF.

The J gene is TRBJ1-2, the V gene TRBV29-1, with D maybe TRBD1 (6 bases). This CDR3 spans 12 amino acids. V was cut by 6 bases and J by 7 bases, with 15 bases left in between. Looked up from germline, CDR1 is SQVTM and CDR2 is ANQGSEA. DNA of the CDR3: TGCAGCGTGGAACAGGGAATGGGTGGCTACACCTTC. Its protein product is CSVEQGMGGYTF.

This chain uses TRBV21-1 with TRBJ2-4; the table's D call of TRBD1 was not tested on the DNA. TRBV21-1 is assigned pseudogene status. The CDR3 spans 19 residues. The CDR3 is CASSKVRAVLQVAKNIQYF. The CDR3 DNA is TGTGCCAGCAGCAAAGTACGAGCCGTCCTTCAGGTCGCCAAAAACATTCAGTACTTC.

The genes are TRBV30 and TRBJ1-1; 9 bases align to TRBD1. The germline CDR1 and CDR2 sequences are GTSNPN and SVGIG (reference sequence). The CDR3 covers 14 residues. V gave up 0 bases and J gave up 9 bases; unmatched junction bases: 8. CDR3 nucleotide sequence: TGTGCCTGGAGTGTAGTAGGGGGACAGGGCAAAGCTTTCTTT. This codes for CAWSVVGGQGKAFF.